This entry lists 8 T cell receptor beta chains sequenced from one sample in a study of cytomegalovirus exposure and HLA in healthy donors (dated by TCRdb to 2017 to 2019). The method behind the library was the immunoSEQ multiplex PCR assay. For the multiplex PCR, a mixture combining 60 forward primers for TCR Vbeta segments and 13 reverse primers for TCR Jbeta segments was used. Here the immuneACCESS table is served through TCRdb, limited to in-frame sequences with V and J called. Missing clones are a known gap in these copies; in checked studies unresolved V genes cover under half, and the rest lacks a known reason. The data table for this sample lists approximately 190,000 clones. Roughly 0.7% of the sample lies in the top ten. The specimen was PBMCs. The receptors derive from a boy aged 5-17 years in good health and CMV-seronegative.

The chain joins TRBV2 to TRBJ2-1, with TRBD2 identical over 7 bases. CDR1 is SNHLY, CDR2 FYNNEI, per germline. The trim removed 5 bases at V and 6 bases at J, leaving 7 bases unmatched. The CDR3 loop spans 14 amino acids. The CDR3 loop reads CASSTGGWGNEQFF. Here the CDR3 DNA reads TGTGCCAGCAGTACGGGGGGATGGGGCAATGAGCAGTTCTTC.

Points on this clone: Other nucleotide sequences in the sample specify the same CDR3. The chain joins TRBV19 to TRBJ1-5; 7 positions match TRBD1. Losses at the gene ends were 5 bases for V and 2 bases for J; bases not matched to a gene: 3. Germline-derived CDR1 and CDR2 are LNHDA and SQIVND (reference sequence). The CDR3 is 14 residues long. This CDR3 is CASSSTGGNQPQHF. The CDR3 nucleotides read TGTGCCAGTAGTTCTACAGGGGGCAATCAGCCCCAGCATTTT. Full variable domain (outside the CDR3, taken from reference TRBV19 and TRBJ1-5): DGGITQSPKYLFRKEGQNVTLSCEQNLNHDAMYWYRQDPGQGLRLIYYSQIVNDFQKGDIAEGYSVSREKKESFPLTVTSAQKNPTAFYLCASSSTGGNQPQHFGDGTRLSIL.

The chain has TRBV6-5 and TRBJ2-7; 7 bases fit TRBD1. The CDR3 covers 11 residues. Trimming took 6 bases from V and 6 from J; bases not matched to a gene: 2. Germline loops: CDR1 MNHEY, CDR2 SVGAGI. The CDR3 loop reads CASRRQGEQYF. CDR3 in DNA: TGTGCCAGCAGACGACAGGGCGAGCAGTACTTC.

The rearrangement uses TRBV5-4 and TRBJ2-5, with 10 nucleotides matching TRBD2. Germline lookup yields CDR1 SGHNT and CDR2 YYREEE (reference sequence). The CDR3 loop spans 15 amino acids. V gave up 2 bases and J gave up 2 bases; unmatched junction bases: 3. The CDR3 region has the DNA TGTGCCAGCAGCTTTCAAGCGGGGGGGCAAGAGACCCAGTACTTC. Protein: CASSFQAGGQETQYF.

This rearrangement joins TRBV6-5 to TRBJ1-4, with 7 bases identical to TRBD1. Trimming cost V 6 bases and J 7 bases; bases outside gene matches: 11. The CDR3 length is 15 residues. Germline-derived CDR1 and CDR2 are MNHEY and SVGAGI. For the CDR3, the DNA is TGTGCCAGCAGACGCTCTCAGGGGGGCGGTGAAAAACTGTTTTTT. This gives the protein CASRRSQGGGEKLFF.

The chain's CDR3 is CASNFATELNSPLHF. The CDR3 coding sequence is TGTGCCAGTAATTTCGCCACCGAACTAAATTCACCCCTCCACTTT. The V and J genes are TRBV19 and TRBJ1-6, with D unresolved. The V gene's germline CDR1 is LNHDA and CDR2 SQIVND (reference sequence). The CDR3 consists of 15 residues. The V end lost 7 bases, the J end lost 7 bases, and 17 bases lay between the germline ends.

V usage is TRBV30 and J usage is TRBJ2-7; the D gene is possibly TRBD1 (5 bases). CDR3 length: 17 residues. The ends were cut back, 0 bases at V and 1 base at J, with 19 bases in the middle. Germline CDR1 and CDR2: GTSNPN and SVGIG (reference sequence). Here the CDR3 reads CAWSVRGQGRASYEQYF. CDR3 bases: TGTGCCTGGAGTGTCCGAGGCCAGGGAAGGGCATCCTACGAGCAGTACTTC.

The CDR3 loop is CASSLSGVFNQPQHF. The CDR3 nucleotides are TGTGCCAGCAGTTTATCCGGGGTCTTCAATCAGCCCCAGCATTTT. The chain links TRBV6-1 to TRBJ1-5; D is ambiguous. CDR1 and CDR2 (germline): MNHNS, SASEGT. The CDR3 covers 15 residues. The V gene lost 5 bases and the J gene lost 3 bases, with 14 bases spanning the gap.